Listed below are T cell receptor beta chains from one sample, sequenced in a study of blood T cell repertoires in COVID-19. Using immunoSEQ multiplex PCR, the repertoire was profiled, and TCRdb retains in-frame clones only, with some absent. Here the sample spans roughly 200,000 clones, under 90% being singletons. Input material: peripheral blood. Receptors originate from a man aged 55 to 70 with acute or convalescent COVID-19. CDR3s leave out the opening cysteine and the closing phenylalanine or tryptophan. The order of the fields is V gene, clone size, J gene, CDR3 protein. Not every row has a clone size; where given, it reads once, few, many or a size class.

TRBV5-1	-	TRBJ2-1	ASSFRGDYNEQF
TRBV18	-	TRBJ1-3	ASSPLRGDSGNTIY
TRBV6-5	-	TRBJ2-7	ASSLGQGKEQY
TRBV14	-	TRBJ1-2	ASSQGWKELNYGYT
TRBV10-3	once	TRBJ1-4	AISPDSKDEKLF
TRBV11-2	-	TRBJ2-7	ASRGLAGGGEQY
TRBV6-2/TRBV6-3	few	TRBJ2-7	ASSYSGTGNEQY
TRBV6-2/TRBV6-3	-	TRBJ2-2	ASRPTGTNTGELF
TRBV27	-	TRBJ1-1	ASSLRQGTEAF
TRBV9	-	TRBJ2-1	ASSVGGTGVNEQF
TRBV21-1	-	TRBJ1-5	ASTMDRPRIYSNQPQH
TRBV5-1	-	TRBJ2-1	ASSSTSGSSDEQF
TRBV2	-	TRBJ1-5	ASSHPRDRGFHSNQPQH
TRBV5-6	-	TRBJ1-3	ASSLAGGRISGNTIY
TRBV4-2	once	TRBJ2-7	ASSQESASLSYEQY
TRBV11-2	-	TRBJ2-7	ASSLQGQGSSYEQY
TRBV6-6	-	TRBJ2-2	ASSYAVASGTGELF
TRBV6-5	-	TRBJ2-2	ASSYSKGEWTGELF
TRBV2	few	TRBJ1-4	ASSEAEPGGAGEKLF
TRBV9	-	TRBJ1-6	ASSVERQIYNSPLH
TRBV5-1	-	TRBJ1-2	ASSMEGARYGYT
TRBV4-3	-	TRBJ2-7	ASSQTPGQGTY
TRBV2	-	TRBJ1-2	ASRNNNYGYT
TRBV7-9	-	TRBJ2-7	ASSTRDRGSEQY
TRBV13	once	TRBJ2-3	ASSSPESGTDTQY
TRBV4-2	-	TRBJ2-1	ASSQDGLAGEQF
TRBV5-6	-	TRBJ1-5	ASSSGLSNQPQH
TRBV9	-	TRBJ1-5	ASSVAGQGNQPQH
TRBV5-4	-	TRBJ2-5	ASSQGQGETQY
TRBV5-1	once	TRBJ2-1	ASSLGLAGGFSYNEQF
TRBV6-6	-	TRBJ2-3	ASSYQGADTQY
TRBV9	-	TRBJ2-1	ASSTLSAGSSNEQF
TRBV7-9	-	TRBJ2-3	ASSTTSDTQY
TRBV27	-	TRBJ1-5	ASSPGGTQPQH
TRBV5-4	-	TRBJ2-6	ASRKTGTPDSGANVLT
TRBV28	-	TRBJ2-1	ASRPPSGYYNEQF
TRBV3-1/TRBV3-2	-	TRBJ1-6	ASSLRPVTYNSPLH
TRBV3-1/TRBV3-2	-	TRBJ2-1	ASSQDLTSDNNEQF
TRBV5-1	-	TRBJ2-7	ASSLAGSSYEQY
TRBV5-1	-	TRBJ2-1	ASSPGGIGYNEQF
TRBV11-2	-	TRBJ2-1	ASSPTSGVDEQF
TRBV7-3	-	TRBJ2-1	ASSLTHPLAGNNEQF
TRBV3-1/TRBV3-2	-	TRBJ1-1	ASSRVTGAEAF
TRBV6-2/TRBV6-3	-	TRBJ2-1	ASSNIPSSPLLEQF
TRBV28	-	TRBJ1-2	ASSTGQYGYT
TRBV4-2	-	TRBJ1-4	ASSQDSASGGEKLF
TRBV4-1	-	TRBJ1-4	ASSRRTALNEKLF
TRBV19	many	TRBJ2-7	ASSSSSYEQY
TRBV4-2	-	TRBJ1-6	ASRRDRGNSPLH
TRBV6-5	few	TRBJ1-5	ATLKSGPGQPQH
TRBV6-5	many	TRBJ1-1	ASRSSQGADTEAF
TRBV4-2	few	TRBJ1-1	ASSFGGGMNTEAF
TRBV6-1	-	TRBJ1-2	ASSEEKGIAGGYT
TRBV5-5	few	TRBJ1-3	ASSLDLAGLSGNTIY